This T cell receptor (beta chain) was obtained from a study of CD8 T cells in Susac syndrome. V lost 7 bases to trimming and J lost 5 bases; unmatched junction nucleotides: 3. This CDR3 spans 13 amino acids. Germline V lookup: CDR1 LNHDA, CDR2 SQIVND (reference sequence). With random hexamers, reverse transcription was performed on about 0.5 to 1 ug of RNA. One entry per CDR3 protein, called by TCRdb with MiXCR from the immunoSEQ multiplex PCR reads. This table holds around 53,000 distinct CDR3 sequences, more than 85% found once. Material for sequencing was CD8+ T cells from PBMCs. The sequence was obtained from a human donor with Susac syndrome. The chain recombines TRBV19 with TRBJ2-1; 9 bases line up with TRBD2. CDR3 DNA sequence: TGTGCCAGTATAGGGACTAGCCACAATGAGCAGTTCTTC. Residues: CASIGTSHNEQFF.